The rows below give T cell receptor beta chains drawn from one sample of a study of CD8+ T cells in alopecia areata. This table comes from immunoSEQ multiplex PCR, and its TCRdb copy is limited to in-frame clones, with some not included. The sample yields tens of thousands of clones, approximately 30% seen once. The specimen comprised CD8+ T cells sorted from blood, sampled at week 4, from a patient treated with tofacitinib. These TCRs come from a human donor with alopecia areata. CDR3s include the opening cysteine and the closing phenylalanine or tryptophan. D genes are given only for firm matches. A clone size is listed for some rows: how often the clone was seen (once, few, many), or a class if it is expanded.

d_call j_call clone_size v_call cdr3_nt cdr3_aa
NA TRBJ2-1 NA TRBV27 TGTGCCAGCAGTTGGACTAAAGTCAATGAGCAGTTCTTC CASSWTKVNEQFF
NA TRBJ2-7 NA TRBV29-1 TGCAGCGTTGAGGCCGGCGCCTACGAGCAGTACTTC CSVEAGAYEQYF
NA TRBJ2-7 NA TRBV6-6 TGTGCCAGCAGTTACTCGATAAAATGGGAGCAGTACTTC CASSYSIKWEQYF
NA TRBJ1-5 NA TRBV25-1 TGTGCCAGCAGTTCCAATAGCAATCAGCCCCAGCATTTT CASSSNSNQPQHF
NA TRBJ2-3 NA TRBV11-2 TGTGCCAGCAGCTTAAACCGGGACCCGACCCTATATACGCAGTATTTT CASSLNRDPTLYTQYF
NA TRBJ2-7 NA TRBV5-1 TGCGCCAGCAGATACGGGCCAGACTACGAGCAGTACTTC CASRYGPDYEQYF
NA TRBJ2-7 few TRBV28 TGTGCCAGCAGTTCCCCGGAGGGCCAAGGCTACGAGCAGTACTTC CASSSPEGQGYEQYF
NA TRBJ2-1 few TRBV9 TGTGCCAGCAGCCCTTGGGGCAGCCCAACCTACAATGAGCAGTTCTTC CASSPWGSPTYNEQFF
NA TRBJ2-7 NA TRBV27 TGTGCCAGCAGTTTATCCCGCGGACAAGTTTACGAGCAGTACTTC CASSLSRGQVYEQYF
TRBD2 TRBJ2-1 NA TRBV29-1 TGCAGCGTTGATGGGCTAGCGGTCGACAATGAGCAGTTCTTC CSVDGLAVDNEQFF
NA TRBJ2-7 NA TRBV7-9 TGTGCCAGCAGCTTAGCTTTGGGCGAGCAGTACTTC CASSLALGEQYF
NA TRBJ1-4 few TRBV7-9 TGTGCCAGCAGCCCAGGGCCAGGGGCGCCGACTAATGAAAAACTGTTTTTT CASSPGPGAPTNEKLFF
NA TRBJ1-2 NA TRBV25-1 TGTGCCAGCAGTGATTGGGGGAGCAGCAACTATGGCTACACCTTC CASSDWGSSNYGYTF
TRBD1 TRBJ2-1 NA TRBV29-1 TGCAGCGTTGAAGGGGAAACAGGGGAGCGTGAGCAGTTCTTC CSVEGETGEREQFF
TRBD2 TRBJ2-3 once TRBV13 TGTGCCAGCAGGCACCCCACTAGCGGGATGGGAGATACGCAGTATTTT CASRHPTSGMGDTQYF
TRBD2 TRBJ2-7 NA TRBV5-1 TGCGCCAGCAGCTTGGGACTAGCGGGAGGCTCCTACGAGCAGTACTTC CASSLGLAGGSYEQYF
NA TRBJ2-5 few TRBV9 TGTGCCAGCAGCGTGTTGGCGGGGACCCAGTACTTC CASSVLAGTQYF
NA TRBJ2-7 few TRBV4-1 TGCGCCAGCAGCCAAGTTGGAGGCTACGAGCAGTACTTC CASSQVGGYEQYF
NA TRBJ2-7 NA TRBV4-1 TGCGCCAGCAGCCAAGGGTCTTGGGGGTACGAGCAGTACTTC CASSQGSWGYEQYF
TRBD1 TRBJ1-2 NA TRBV7-9 TGTGCCAGCAGCGGGTCGACAGGGGAAGAGGATGGCTACACCTTC CASSGSTGEEDGYTF
NA TRBJ1-1 NA TRBV4-2 TGTGCCAGCAGCCTCAGGACAGCGGTCCTCATGAACACTGAAGCTTTCTTT CASSLRTAVLMNTEAFF
NA TRBJ2-6 few TRBV19 TGTGCCAGTAGTATAACGGGGAGAATCTCTGGGGCCAACGTCCTGACTTTC CASSITGRISGANVLTF
TRBD2 TRBJ2-1 few TRBV29-1 TGCAGCGTTCGAGGGACTAGCGTACCCTACAATGAGCAGTTCTTC CSVRGTSVPYNEQFF
TRBD2 TRBJ2-3 few TRBV25-1 TGTGCCAGCAGTGAACCTCTACTAGCGCCAAGCACAGATACGCAGTATTTT CASSEPLLAPSTDTQYF
NA TRBJ1-1 NA TRBV30 TGTGCCTGGACAGCGTACCAGAACACTGAAGCTTTCTTT CAWTAYQNTEAFF
NA TRBJ1-2 few TRBV27 TGTGCCAGCAGTGGGACCCTCGCTCCCGATGGCTACACCTTC CASSGTLAPDGYTF
NA TRBJ2-7 NA TRBV7-9 TGTGCCAGCAGCTTAAACTACGAGCAGTACTTC CASSLNYEQYF
NA TRBJ1-1 few TRBV29-1 TGCAGCGTGAAGACCGGGACCCAAATCCCTGGAGCTTTCTTT CSVKTGTQIPGAFF
NA TRBJ2-2 many TRBV13 TGTGCCAGCAGCTTAGGGGATACCGGGGAGCTGTTTTTT CASSLGDTGELFF
TRBD2 TRBJ2-2 NA TRBV25-1 TGTGCCAGCAGTTACTCGGGAGGGATCGGGGAGCTGTTTTTT CASSYSGGIGELFF
NA TRBJ2-5 NA TRBV29-1 TGCAGCGTTGGATCTGGGACCCAGTACTTC CSVGSGTQYF
TRBD1 TRBJ1-2 NA TRBV29-1 TGCAGCGTTGAGACAGGGACCTATGGCTACACCTTC CSVETGTYGYTF
TRBD1 TRBJ2-7 many TRBV4-2 TGTGCCAGCAGCCAATCGCATGGGACAGGGAGCTACGAGCAGTACTTC CASSQSHGTGSYEQYF
TRBD1 TRBJ1-1 few TRBV7-9 TGTGCCGGCCGGACAGGCTTCACTGAAGCTTTCTTT CAGRTGFTEAFF
NA TRBJ1-2 NA TRBV20-1 TGCAGTGCTCTCCAAGAGGGCTACACCTTC CSALQEGYTF
NA TRBJ2-5 NA TRBV27 TGTGCCAGCAGTTTAACTGCGGGACATAAGACCCAGTACTTC CASSLTAGHKTQYF
TRBD1 TRBJ2-5 few TRBV25-1 TGTGCCAGCAGTGAAGTCTCAGGACAGGGGCCCCAAGAGACCCAGTACTTC CASSEVSGQGPQETQYF
TRBD2 TRBJ2-5 once TRBV10-3 TGTGCCATCAGTGAAGGCGGTGGGACTAGGGAGGGGCAAGAGACCCAGTACTTC CAISEGGGTREGQETQYF
TRBD1 TRBJ1-5 NA TRBV30 TGTGCCTGGAGTCCCTCAGGGGGTAGCCGTAATCAGCCCCAGCATTTT CAWSPSGGSRNQPQHF
NA TRBJ2-1 few TRBV27 TGTGCCAGCAGATACGACAGTAGCTCCTACAATGAGCAGTTCTTC CASRYDSSSYNEQFF
NA TRBJ2-7 NA TRBV7-9 TGTGCCAGCAGGCCCCACTTGGGCGAGCAGTACTTC CASRPHLGEQYF
NA TRBJ2-7 NA TRBV29-1 TGCAGCGTTGAAGAGGTAGGGGGCGAGCAGTACTTC CSVEEVGGEQYF
TRBD2 TRBJ2-3 few TRBV29-1 TGCAGCGTACCGGGTCTAGCGGGAGTTTCAAGCACAGATACGCAGTATTTT CSVPGLAGVSSTDTQYF
TRBD2 TRBJ2-7 few TRBV11-2 TGTGCCAGCAGCTTAGGACCTAGCGGGAGTAGCGAGCAGTACTTC CASSLGPSGSSEQYF
NA TRBJ1-1 few TRBV5-1 TGCGCCAGCAGCTTGGCGGACCATAGGGGGACTGAAGCTTTCTTT CASSLADHRGTEAFF
NA TRBJ2-3 NA TRBV30 TGTGCCTGGAGCCGTACGGCGGGCACAGATACGCAGTATTTT CAWSRTAGTDTQYF
TRBD2 TRBJ2-7 few TRBV7-9 TGTGCCAGCAGCCCACCTAGCGGGAGGGGCTACGAGCAGTACTTC CASSPPSGRGYEQYF
TRBD2 TRBJ2-1 NA TRBV15 TGTGCCACCAGCAGTTTCGGGGGGACCTACAATGAGCAGTTCTTC CATSSFGGTYNEQFF
NA TRBJ2-7 NA TRBV6-6 TGTGCCAGCAGTTACCCGGGACGTTTCTCCTACGAGCAGTACTTC CASSYPGRFSYEQYF
NA TRBJ2-7 few TRBV7-9 TGTGCTGCCCAAGGCGGGTCTTCCTACGAGCAGTACTTC CAAQGGSSYEQYF
TRBD1 TRBJ1-2 few TRBV19 TGTGCCAGCAGCCCTCCAGGGGGCAACTATGGCTACACCTTC CASSPPGGNYGYTF
NA TRBJ2-5 NA TRBV27 TGTGCCAGCAGTTTCATCAGGGATGAGACCCAGTACTTC CASSFIRDETQYF
NA TRBJ2-7 NA TRBV29-1 TGCAGCGTACAGCAGTCGGGGTACGAGCAGTACTTC CSVQQSGYEQYF
NA TRBJ2-1 few TRBV6-5 TGTGCCAGCAGTTACTCGCAGAGCTCCTACAATGAGCAGTTCTTC CASSYSQSSYNEQFF
TRBD1 TRBJ2-5 few TRBV9 TGTGCCAGCAGCGTCCCGACAGGGGGCGCGGAGACCCAGTACTTC CASSVPTGGAETQYF
NA TRBJ2-3 once TRBV7-2 TGTGCCAGTCTGGGCACAGATACGCAGTATTTT CASLGTDTQYF
TRBD2 TRBJ2-5 NA TRBV15 TGTGCCACCAGCTCGTACGGCCTAGCGGCGCAAGAGACCCAGTACTTC CATSSYGLAAQETQYF
NA TRBJ2-5 NA TRBV27 TGTGCCAGCAGTTTATCGGGTCGGGGAGGAGAGACCCAGTACTTC CASSLSGRGGETQYF